The clone carrying this TCR beta chain occurred many times. Unique molecular identifiers were used in preparing the TCRbeta library. TCRdb reprocessed the PCR reads with MiXCR, giving one entry per CDR3 protein. The table has 200,000 or so distinct CDR3 sequences, approximately 6.9% seen once; the top ten hold about 5.9%. The source of the sample is a study of T-cell reconstitution after alpha-beta-depleted transplantation in children. V was pared by 4 bases and J by 3 bases, with 5 bases of the junction left unmatched. Germline V lookup: CDR1 DFQATT, CDR2 SNEGSKA (reference sequence). The CDR3 is 14 amino acids.

This sequence originates from a boy younger than 10 with acute lymphoblastic leukemia, due to receive a stem cell transplant. The gene calls are TRBV20-1 and TRBJ2-7; 11 nucleotides line up with TRBD1. This specimen was PBMCs, taken before TCRalphabeta/CD19-depleted stem cell transplant. The CDR3 protein is CSATGQGASYEQYF. The CDR3 DNA reads TGCAGTGCTACCGGACAGGGGGCAAGCTACGAGCAGTACTTC.